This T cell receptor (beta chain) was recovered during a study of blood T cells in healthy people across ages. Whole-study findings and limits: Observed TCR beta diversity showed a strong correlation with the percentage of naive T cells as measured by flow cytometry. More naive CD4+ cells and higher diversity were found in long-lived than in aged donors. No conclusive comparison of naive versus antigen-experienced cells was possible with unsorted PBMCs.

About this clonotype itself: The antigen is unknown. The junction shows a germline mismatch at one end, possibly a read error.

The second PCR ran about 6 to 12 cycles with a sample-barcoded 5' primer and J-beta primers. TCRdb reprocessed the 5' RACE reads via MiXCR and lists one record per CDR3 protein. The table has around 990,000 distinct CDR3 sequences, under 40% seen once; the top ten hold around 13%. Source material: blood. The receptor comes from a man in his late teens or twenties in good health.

The CDR3 here is CASSLNRGEETQYF. CDR3 nucleotide sequence: TGTGCTAGCAGCTTAAACCGCGGTGAAGAGACCCAGTACTTC. The chain couples TRBV7-7 to TRBJ2-5; D ambiguous. The germline V gene encodes CDR1 SSHAT and CDR2 FNYEAQ (reference sequence). The CDR3 extends over 14 amino acids.